This T cell receptor beta chain was sequenced in a study of human T cells and chemical hapten exposure. MiXCR, run by TCRdb on the RACE reads, gives a single entry per CDR3 protein. The repertoire includes under 100,000 distinct CDR3 sequences, approximately 10% of them detected once, and 3.7% sits in the top ten. A few counts support this clonotype. Time point in this sample: patch test 3, about 24 weeks after DPC sensitization. Regarding treatment: therapeutic diphenylcyclopropenone sensitization with weekly scalp DPC. Germline loops: CDR1 SGHVS, CDR2 FQNEAQ. The CDR3 covers 19 residues. J gave up 2 bases and V 4 bases, and 16 bases lay outside the gene matches.

Sequences were derived from whole blood, sampled in connection with sensitization to the hapten diphenylcyclopropenone (DPC). The genes are TRBV7-8 and TRBJ2-1; TRBD2 matches 8 bases. The receptor was isolated from a woman between 45 and 65 years old with alopecia areata. Some clones in this sample may be carry-over from other donors' samples. The CDR3 nucleotides are TGTGCCAGCAGCTCGGGAGTTCTAGCGGGTCCAACCACCTACAATGAGCAGTTCTTC. The encoded protein is CASSSGVLAGPTTYNEQFF.